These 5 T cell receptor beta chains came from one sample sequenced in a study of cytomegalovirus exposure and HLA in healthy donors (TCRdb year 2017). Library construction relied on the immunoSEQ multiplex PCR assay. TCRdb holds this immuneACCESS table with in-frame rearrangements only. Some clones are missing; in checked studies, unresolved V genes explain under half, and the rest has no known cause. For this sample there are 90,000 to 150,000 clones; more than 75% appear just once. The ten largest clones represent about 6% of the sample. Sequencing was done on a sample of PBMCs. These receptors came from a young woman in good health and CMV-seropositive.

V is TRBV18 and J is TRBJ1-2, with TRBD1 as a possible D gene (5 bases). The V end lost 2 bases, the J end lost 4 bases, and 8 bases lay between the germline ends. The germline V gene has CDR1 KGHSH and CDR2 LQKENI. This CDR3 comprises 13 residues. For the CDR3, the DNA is TGTGCCAGCTCACCAGACAGTTCCTATGGCTACACCTTC. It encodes CASSPDSSYGYTF.

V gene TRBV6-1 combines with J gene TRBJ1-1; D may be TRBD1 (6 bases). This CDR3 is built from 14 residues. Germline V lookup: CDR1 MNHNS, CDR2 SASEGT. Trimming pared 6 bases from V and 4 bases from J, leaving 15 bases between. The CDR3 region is CASRETGPSTEAFF. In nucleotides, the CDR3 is TGTGCCAGCAGGGAGACAGGTCCTAGCACTGAAGCTTTCTTT.

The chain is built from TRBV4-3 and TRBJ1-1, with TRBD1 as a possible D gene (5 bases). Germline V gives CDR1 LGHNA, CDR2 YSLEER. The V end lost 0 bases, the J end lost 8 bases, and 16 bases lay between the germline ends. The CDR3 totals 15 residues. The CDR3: CASSQDGGIGTEAFF. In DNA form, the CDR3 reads TGCGCCAGCAGCCAAGATGGGGGGATAGGAACCGAAGCTTTCTTT.

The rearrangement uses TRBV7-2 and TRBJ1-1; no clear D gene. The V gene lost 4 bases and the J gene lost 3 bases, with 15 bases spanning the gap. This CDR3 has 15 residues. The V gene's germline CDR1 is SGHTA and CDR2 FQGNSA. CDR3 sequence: CASSSYSVGDTEAFF. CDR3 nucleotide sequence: TGTGCCAGCAGCTCATACTCGGTAGGAGACACTGAAGCTTTCTTT.

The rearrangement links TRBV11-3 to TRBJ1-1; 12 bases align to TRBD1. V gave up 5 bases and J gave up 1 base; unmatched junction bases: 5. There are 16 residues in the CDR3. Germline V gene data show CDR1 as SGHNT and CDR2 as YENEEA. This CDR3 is CASSPGQGAKNTEAFF. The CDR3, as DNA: TGTGCCAGCAGCCCGGGACAGGGGGCCAAGAACACTGAAGCTTTCTTT.